This TCR beta chain was retrieved from a study of graft-versus-host responses after intestinal transplantation. This CDR3 is built from 13 residues. The V gene's germline CDR1 is MNHEY and CDR2 SVGAGI. V was pared by 6 bases and J by 4 bases, with 12 bases between. Study-wide points: Peak levels of circulating GvH clones tracked with early post-transplant HvG declines.

Profiling relied on immunoSEQ multiplex PCR, and the TCRdb table lists in-frame clones only, not all of them. The data contain 90,000 to 95,000 clones, 91% of them seen just once; the ten biggest clones take up roughly 0.5%. This clone was recorded only once. Its specificity is unknown. This sequence originates from a human donor who received an intestinal transplant. The J gene is TRBJ1-1, the V gene TRBV6-5; no clear D gene. Sequencing used unstimulated CD8+ T cells sorted from spleen or lymph node cells, obtained before intestinal transplant. CDR3 region: CASSQSQATEAFF. For the CDR3, the DNA is TGTGCCAGCAGCCAAAGCCAGGCCACTGAAGCTTTCTTT.